This TCR beta chain was recorded in a study of T cells in Graves' hyperthyroidism and ophthalmopathy. Background on the study: Peripheral blood sampling occurred at initial diagnosis, before any treatment. Study conclusions and caveats: The model forecast ophthalmopathy, anticipating it by a median about six months before onset. The authors' 13 V-J model separated ophthalmopathy from stable hyperthyroidism.

In making diagnoses, clinical symptoms, serum thyroxine and TRAb, thyroid ultrasound and orbital computed tomography were all used. This clonotype was seen a handful of times. Its cognate antigen is unknown. From germline, CDR1 is SEHNR and CDR2 FQNEAQ (reference sequence). V lost 1 base, J lost 15 bases, and 9 bases stayed unmatched. This CDR3 is 14 amino acids long. RNA transcripts served as the template for amplifying TCR beta CDR3 regions. The study used the HTBI primer set for a first-round RT-PCR of the TCR CDR3. Using its own MiXCR run on the multiplex PCR reads, TCRdb lists one record per CDR3 protein. The sample records around 25,000 distinct CDR3 sequences, about 49% being singletons.

The sample was blood. The genes are TRBV7-9 and TRBJ1-6; TRBD1 agrees at 7 bases. This TCR was sampled from a woman between 35 and 50 years old with Graves' hyperthyroidism that later progressed to Graves' ophthalmopathy. The DNA for the CDR3 is TGTGCCAGCAGCTTAGGGACAGGTGTAACGGTCCTCCACTTT. Its translation is CASSLGTGVTVLHF. Drawing the rest from reference TRBV7-9 and TRBJ1-6, the complete variable domain is DTGVSQNPRHKITKRGQNVTFRCDPISEHNRLYWYRQTLGQGPEFLTYFQNEAQLEKSRLLSDRFSAERPKGSFSTLEIQRTEQGDSAMYLCASSLGTGVTVLHFGNGTRLTVT.